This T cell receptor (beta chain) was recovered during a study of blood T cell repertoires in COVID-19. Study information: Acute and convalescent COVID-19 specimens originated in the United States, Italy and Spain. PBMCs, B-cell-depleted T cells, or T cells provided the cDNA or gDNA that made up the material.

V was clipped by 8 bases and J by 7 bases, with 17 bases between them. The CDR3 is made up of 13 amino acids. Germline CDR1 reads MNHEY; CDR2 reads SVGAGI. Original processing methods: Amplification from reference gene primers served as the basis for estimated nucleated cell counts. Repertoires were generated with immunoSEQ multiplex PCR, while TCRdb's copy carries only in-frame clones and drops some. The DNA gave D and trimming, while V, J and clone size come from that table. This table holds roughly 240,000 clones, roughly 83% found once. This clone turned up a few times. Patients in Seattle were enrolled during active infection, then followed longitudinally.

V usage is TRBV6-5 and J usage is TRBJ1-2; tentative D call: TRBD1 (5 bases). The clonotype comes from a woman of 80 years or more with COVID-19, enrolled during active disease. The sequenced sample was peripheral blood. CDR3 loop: CASSQGGRGGYTF. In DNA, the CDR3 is TGTGCCAGCTCCCAGGGAGGGAGGGGTGGCTACACCTTC.